The rows below give T cell receptor beta chains drawn from one sample of a study of vaccination effects on CD4 cells after COVID-19. Antigen specificity for these receptors is unknown. Sequencing was performed with immunoSEQ multiplex PCR; in TCRdb, only in-frame clones are kept and a portion is missing. The sample includes about 21,000 clones, roughly two thirds of them seen just once. The material sequenced was CD4+ T cells from PBMCs cultured with HCoV-NL63 spike peptides, taken before COVID-19 vaccination. These receptors originate from a human donor who received a COVID-19 vaccine. The CDR3 runs from the conserved cysteine through the conserved F or W. The order of the fields is clone size, D gene, J gene, V gene, CDR3 DNA, CDR3 protein. A D gene is named only where the DNA matches it firmly. The listing skips clone size in some rows; elsewhere it reads once, few, many or a size class.

size: few; D: TRBD1; J: TRBJ1-3; V: TRBV30; DNA: TGTGCCTGGAATACAGGGGGCTTGGGCACCATATATTTT; CDR3: CAWNTGGLGTIYF
size: NA; D: TRBD1; J: TRBJ1-5; V: TRBV30; DNA: TGTGCCTGGAGTACCAAACAGGGGAGTCAGCCCCAGCATTTT; CDR3: CAWSTKQGSQPQHF
size: NA; D: NA; J: TRBJ2-1; V: TRBV19; DNA: TGTGCCAGTAGCGGGAGAGGGTACAATGAGCAGTTCTTC; CDR3: CASSGRGYNEQFF
size: NA; D: TRBD2; J: TRBJ2-1; V: TRBV7-2; DNA: TGTGCCAGCACCCCGGGGGGGTACCTTTTGGGTGAGCAGTTCTTC; CDR3: CASTPGGYLLGEQFF
size: few; D: NA; J: TRBJ2-7; V: TRBV7-2; DNA: TGTGCCAGCAGGGCATGGGAGCAGTACTTC; CDR3: CASRAWEQYF
size: once; D: TRBD2; J: TRBJ2-1; V: TRBV7-2; DNA: TGTGCCAGCAGCCCCGGGACTAGCGGGGGGACCTACAATGAGCAGTTCTTC; CDR3: CASSPGTSGGTYNEQFF
size: NA; D: TRBD1; J: TRBJ1-1; V: TRBV7-8; DNA: TGTGCCAGCAGCTTAGCCAGGGGGAGGACTGAAGCTTTCTTT; CDR3: CASSLARGRTEAFF
size: NA; D: TRBD2; J: TRBJ2-1; V: TRBV5-1; DNA: TGCGCCAGCAGCCCCGGGACTAGCGGGAGTTGGCAGTTCTTC; CDR3: CASSPGTSGSWQFF
size: NA; D: TRBD2; J: TRBJ2-7; V: TRBV18; DNA: TGTGCCAGCTCACCGGGGACTAGCGGGAGCTACGAGCAGTACTTC; CDR3: CASSPGTSGSYEQYF
size: NA; D: NA; J: TRBJ1-2; V: TRBV2; DNA: TGTGCCAGCAGTGAAACAGGGCTCAATGGCTACACCTTC; CDR3: CASSETGLNGYTF
size: few; D: TRBD2; J: TRBJ2-7; V: TRBV30; DNA: TGTGCCTGGAGTTCCGGGAGGGGCAGGTTGAACTACGAGCAGTACTTC; CDR3: CAWSSGRGRLNYEQYF
size: NA; D: NA; J: TRBJ2-1; V: TRBV10-3; DNA: TGTGCCATCAGTGGCGTAATGAGGGCCAATGAGCAGTTCTTC; CDR3: CAISGVMRANEQFF
size: NA; D: TRBD1; J: TRBJ1-5; V: TRBV6-1; DNA: TGTGCCAGCAGTGAAAGCGTGACAGGGGGTTGGCAGCCCCAGCATTTT; CDR3: CASSESVTGGWQPQHF
size: NA; D: NA; J: TRBJ1-1; V: TRBV25-1; DNA: TGTGCCAGCAGTGCGTCTGGGGTGTTGGCTGAAGCTTTCTTT; CDR3: CASSASGVLAEAFF
size: few; D: NA; J: TRBJ1-6; V: TRBV13; DNA: TGTGCCAGCAGCTCCAGGGCATTCAGGGATAATTCACCCCTCCACTTT; CDR3: CASSSRAFRDNSPLHF
size: once; D: NA; J: TRBJ1-2; V: TRBV2; DNA: TGTGCCAGCAGTGATGATCATAACTATGGCTACACCTTC; CDR3: CASSDDHNYGYTF
size: NA; D: TRBD2; J: TRBJ2-7; V: TRBV30; DNA: TGTGCCTGGGGACTAGCGGGACGTACCTACGAGCAGTACTTC; CDR3: CAWGLAGRTYEQYF
size: few; D: NA; J: TRBJ2-7; V: TRBV6-2/TRBV6-3; DNA: TGTGCCAGCAGTTACATGGGCAGTACCTACGAGCAGTACTTC; CDR3: CASSYMGSTYEQYF
size: NA; D: NA; J: TRBJ1-1; V: TRBV6-5; DNA: TGTGCCAGCAGTTCCGGGGGCCACTCCCTAAACACTGAAGCTTTCTTT; CDR3: CASSSGGHSLNTEAFF
size: few; D: NA; J: TRBJ2-7; V: TRBV5-1; DNA: TGCGCCAGCAGCTTGACGGGGTCCGCCTACGAGCAGTACTTC; CDR3: CASSLTGSAYEQYF
size: NA; D: NA; J: TRBJ2-3; V: TRBV6-5; DNA: TGTGCCAGCAGGACCCCGGGCGAAGATACGCAGTATTTT; CDR3: CASRTPGEDTQYF
size: NA; D: NA; J: TRBJ1-6; V: TRBV19; DNA: TGTGCCAGTAGTATGGGGGCCCCTACCCAATCACCCCTCCACTTT; CDR3: CASSMGAPTQSPLHF
size: NA; D: TRBD1; J: TRBJ2-7; V: TRBV7-9; DNA: TGTGCCAGCAGCCGCCTGGGGGACAGGTCCTACGAGCAGTACTTC; CDR3: CASSRLGDRSYEQYF
size: NA; D: TRBD2; J: TRBJ2-3; V: TRBV5-8; DNA: TGTGCCAGCAGCTTGGGGACTAGCGGGAGTGCAGATACGCAGTATTTT; CDR3: CASSLGTSGSADTQYF
size: NA; D: TRBD2; J: TRBJ2-7; V: TRBV5-1; DNA: TGCGCCAGCAGCTTGGAGGCTAGCGGAGTCTACGAGCAGTACTTC; CDR3: CASSLEASGVYEQYF